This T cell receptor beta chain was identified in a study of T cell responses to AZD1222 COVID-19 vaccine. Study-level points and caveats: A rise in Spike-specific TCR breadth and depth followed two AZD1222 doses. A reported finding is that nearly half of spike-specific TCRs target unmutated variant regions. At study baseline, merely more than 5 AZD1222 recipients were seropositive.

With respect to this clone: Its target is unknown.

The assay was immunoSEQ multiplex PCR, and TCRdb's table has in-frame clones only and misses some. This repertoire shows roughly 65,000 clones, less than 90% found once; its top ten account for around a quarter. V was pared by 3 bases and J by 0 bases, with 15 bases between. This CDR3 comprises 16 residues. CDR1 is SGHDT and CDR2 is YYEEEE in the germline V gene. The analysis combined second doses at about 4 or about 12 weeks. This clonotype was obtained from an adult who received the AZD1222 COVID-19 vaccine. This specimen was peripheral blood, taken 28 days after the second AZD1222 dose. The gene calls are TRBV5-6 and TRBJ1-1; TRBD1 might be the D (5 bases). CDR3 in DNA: TGTGCCAGCAGCTCTCTGGGGGTTCCCATGAACACTGAAGCTTTCTTT. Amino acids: CASSSLGVPMNTEAFF.